These 13 T cell receptor beta chains were sequenced from one sample in a study of T cells after yellow fever vaccination. In TCRdb, the 5' RACE reads were re-called with MiXCR into one record per CDR3 protein. The sample consists of 250,000 to 400,000 distinct CDR3 sequences, around 4.5% of them appearing once. The sequenced sample was PBMCs, obtained 15 days after the yellow fever booster vaccination. The source is a man aged 18 to 30 who received the YFV17D yellow fever vaccine.

The table lists this clonotype with many counts. This sequence joins TRBV12-3 or TRBV12-4 and TRBJ2-3; TRBD2 matches at 9 bases. This CDR3 is 15 amino acids long. Unmatched junction bases numbered 5, after V lost 5 bases and J lost 2 bases. CDR3 sequence: CASSALAGVTDTQYF. As DNA, the CDR3 is TGTGCCAGCAGTGCCTTAGCGGGGGTCACAGATACGCAGTATTTT.

A word on this clonotype: This may come from a read error, since a much larger clone is one base off. CDR3 bases: TGCAGTGCCTACAAGGGGAACACCGGGGAGCTGATTTTT. Translated, it gives CSAYKGNTGELIF. The chain joins TRBV20-1 to TRBJ2-2; D may correspond to TRBD1 or TRBD2 (5 bases each). Germline V gene data show CDR1 as DFQATT and CDR2 as SNEGSKA (reference sequence). This CDR3 spans 13 amino acids.

This clonotype was seen repeatedly, ten times or more. This rearrangement joins TRBV5-1 to TRBJ1-1; D possibly corresponds to TRBD1 (6 bases). The CDR3 runs 14 residues. CDR1 is SGHRS and CDR2 is YFSETQ in the germline V gene. V gave up 5 bases and J gave up 0 bases, with 11 bases separating them. CDR3 residues: CASRDSPMNTEAFF. The CDR3, as DNA: TGCGCCAGCAGGGACAGTCCTATGAACACTGAAGCTTTCTTT.

In this sample, this clonotype turned up a few times. The gene calls are TRBV19 and TRBJ1-5; 10 bases fit TRBD1. This CDR3 is 19 amino acids long. Losses at the gene ends were 5 bases for V and 0 bases for J; bases not matched to a gene: 13. Looked up from germline, CDR1 is LNHDA and CDR2 is SQIVND (reference sequence). CDR3: CASSLVGRDRGYSNQPQHF. The CDR3 nucleotides read TGTGCCAGTAGTTTAGTGGGACGGGACAGGGGATATAGCAATCAGCCCCAGCATTTT.

The V and J genes are TRBV2 and TRBJ2-5; the D gene could be TRBD1 or TRBD2 (5 bases each). Germline CDR1 is SNHLY and CDR2 is FYNNEI. The CDR3 contains 12 residues. Trimming pared 8 bases from V and 3 bases from J, leaving 10 bases between. The DNA for the CDR3 is TGTGCCAGCCAAGGGACCGAAGAGACCCAGTACTTC. Protein: CASQGTEETQYF.

This chain uses TRBV7-3 with TRBJ2-3; unclear D gene. This CDR3 has 14 residues. V lost 2 bases and J 2 bases, leaving 8 bases between the germline ends. In germline, CDR1 is SGHTA, CDR2 FQGTGA. As DNA, the CDR3 is TGTGCCAGCAGCTTACCCGGCCTCACAGATACGCAGTATTTT. Protein: CASSLPGLTDTQYF.

This clonotype has ten or more counts. The rearrangement joins TRBV29-1 to TRBJ2-3; a weak D match, TRBD1 (5 bases). V was cut by 3 bases and J by 0 bases, with 10 bases left in between. The CDR3 runs 14 residues. Germline assignment: CDR1 SQVTM and CDR2 ANQGSEA. CDR3 residues: CSVELAGSTDTQYF. CDR3 nucleotides: TGCAGCGTTGAGCTGGCAGGGAGCACAGATACGCAGTATTTT.

The V call is TRBV12-3 or TRBV12-4, the J call TRBJ1-1; weak D call: TRBD1 (5 bases). This CDR3 is 14 amino acids long. V was pared by 8 bases and J by 4 bases, with 17 bases between. The DNA of the CDR3 is TGTGCCAGCGATAATCCAGGGCGCGGCACTGAAGCTTTCTTT. Residues: CASDNPGRGTEAFF.

This clonotype was counted only a few times. The chain employs TRBV7-2 and TRBJ1-1; weak D call: TRBD1 (5 bases). The CDR3 covers 11 residues. The V end lost 2 bases, the J end lost 11 bases, and 9 bases lay between the germline ends. The germline V gene has CDR1 SGHTA and CDR2 FQGNSA. CDR3 region: CASSLIREAFF. DNA for the CDR3: TGTGCCAGCAGCTTAATCAGGGAGGCTTTCTTT.

This sequence joins TRBV5-1 and TRBJ2-3; possible D gene TRBD2, 5 bases. Trimming stripped 0 bases from V and 5 bases from J, with 7 bases between. Per the germline V gene, CDR1 is SGHRS and CDR2 is YFSETQ. This CDR3 has 13 amino acids. In nucleotides, the CDR3 is TGCGCCAGCAGCTTGGCGGGGAGAGATACGCAGTATTTT. Its translation: CASSLAGRDTQYF.

This clonotype was observed at least ten times. This chain joins TRBV12-3 or TRBV12-4 and TRBJ1-5; D is possibly TRBD1 (6 bases). Trimming removed 5 bases from V and 5 bases from J, with 16 bases in between. The CDR3 spans 15 residues. The CDR3 reads CASSPPDRLYQPQHF. The CDR3 nucleotides are TGTGCCAGCAGTCCGCCGGACAGACTATATCAGCCCCAGCATTTT.

This clonotype was recorded many times. Written as DNA, the CDR3 is TGTGCCGCCTCTGGGGGGGCCAATCAGCCCCAGCATTTT. It encodes CAASGGANQPQHF. The chain links TRBV30 to TRBJ1-5; D may be TRBD1 (6 bases). V was trimmed by 8 bases and J by 3 bases, leaving 14 bases between them. Germline V gene data show CDR1 as GTSNPN and CDR2 as SVGIG (reference sequence). This CDR3 is 13 amino acids long.

The chain links TRBV12-3 or TRBV12-4 to TRBJ2-3, with D possibly being TRBD2 (6 bases). V was shortened by 9 bases and J by 6 bases, with 16 bases between the two germline ends. The CDR3 is 13 amino acids. The CDR3 region is CASLGGVGDTQYF. CDR3 sequence (DNA): TGTGCCAGTTTGGGCGGGGTAGGGGATACGCAGTATTTT.